This T cell receptor beta chain originates from a study of regulatory T cells in long-lasting Graves disease. Study conclusions and caveats: Gene preferences differed: TRBV28, TRBJ1-2, TRBJ2-5 in persistent cases. Limited samples may have lowered accuracy.

The CDR3 has 18 residues. The germline gives CDR1 SGDLS, CDR2 YYNGEE. V was clipped by 1 base and J by 10 bases; unmatched bases: 14. Documented time point: newly diagnosed GD, antithyroid drugs for less than 3 months. TCR sequences were obtained from RNA taken from PBMCs. Remarks on this clonotype: Its target is not known.

HTBI primers from iRepertoire and Arm-PCR of CDR3 regions yielded the TCR beta libraries. MiXCR was run by TCRdb on the multiplex PCR reads, yielding one entry per CDR3 protein. The repertoire holds a few hundred thousand distinct CDR3 sequences, with roughly 18% as singletons. A further study also used this sample, focusing on T cells in Graves' hyperthyroidism and ophthalmopathy. That paper adds: Expanded thyroid clonotypes (above 0.001) were mostly also found in blood. A model built on 13 V-J features separated ophthalmopathy from stable hyperthyroidism.

The chain couples TRBV9 to TRBJ2-1, with 13 nucleotides matching TRBD2. This clonotype originated in a woman in her twenties or thirties with Graves disease. The sample here was peripheral blood mononuclear cells (PBMCs), taken at new diagnosis, from a patient treated with antithyroid drugs. CDR3 nucleotide sequence: TGTGCCAGCAGCGTATCCGGGACTAGCGGGGCCTCTTTAAGGGAGCAGTTCTTC. This encodes CASSVSGTSGASLREQFF.